The clone carrying this T cell receptor (beta chain) was seen a single time. Here immunoSEQ multiplex PCR was the method, and the copy in TCRdb shows in-frame clones only, minus some. This sample has around 220,000 clones; roughly 84% occur once, and the top ten carry about 7%. The record originates from a study of blood T cell repertoires in COVID-19. As for the study in general: COVID-19 samples collected from the United States, Italy and Spain covered acute and convalescent phases. T cells, B-cell-depleted T cells, or PBMCs provided the cDNA or gDNA that served as material.

The CDR3 contains 13 residues. Germline CDR1 is LNHDA and CDR2 is SQIVND (reference sequence). V shed 6 bases and J 10 bases; nucleotides not matched to a gene: 10. All enrollees were roughly 18 to 95 years old and from 25 or so US areas. Participants were placed into cohorts based on the clinical history they reported. The rearrangement links TRBV19 to TRBJ1-1; 8 bases agree with TRBD1. Sequenced sample: PBMCs or T cells enriched from blood (not recorded which). The clonotype was recovered from a woman aged 40-49 years who had recovered from COVID-19. Written as DNA, the CDR3 is TGTGCCAGTAGGATGACAGGGGTTACCCTAGCTTTCTTT. This encodes CASRMTGVTLAFF. Looking up the rest from reference TRBV19 and TRBJ1-1 gives the full variable domain: DGGITQSPKYLFRKEGQNVTLSCEQNLNHDAMYWYRQDPGQGLRLIYYSQIVNDFQKGDIAEGYSVSREKKESFPLTVTSAQKNPTAFYLCASRMTGVTLAFFGQGTRLTVV.